The present TCR beta chain was sequenced within a study of blood T cell repertoires in COVID-19. Study summary: COVID-19 samples, acute and convalescent, were from the United States, Italy and Spain. From T cells, B-cell-depleted T cells, or PBMCs came the material, which was cDNA or gDNA.

V gave up 7 bases and J gave up 4 bases, with 21 bases separating them. CDR3 length equals 16 residues. The germline V gene has CDR1 SGHKS and CDR2 YYEKEE (reference sequence). Original handling: Amplification of reference gene primers provided the estimated nucleated cell counts. The method was immunoSEQ multiplex PCR; TCRdb's version includes in-frame clones alone and lacks a portion of them. V, J and clone size are those of that table, while D and trimming were read from the DNA. The sample consists of about 130,000 clones, 81% of them appearing once. The chain carries TRBV5-5 and TRBJ2-1, with D tentatively TRBD2 (6 bases). Sequencing input: peripheral blood. The clonotype originates from a woman in her forties or fifties with acute or convalescent COVID-19. This chain's CDR3 is CASGTGGNMGYNEQFF. CDR3 nucleotide sequence: TGTGCCAGCGGAACCGGGGGAAATATGGGGTACAATGAGCAGTTCTTC.